This T cell receptor (beta chain) was observed in a study of T-cell reconstitution after alpha-beta-depleted transplantation in children. CDR3 length: 13 residues. V shed 3 bases and J shed 8 bases, with 14 bases lying between them. Note on this clonotype: Antigen specificity is unknown.

Unique molecular identifiers were incorporated when the TCRbeta library was constructed. TCRdb fed the PCR reads into MiXCR, producing one record per CDR3 protein. This sample has 550,000 to 800,000 distinct CDR3 sequences, with roughly 14% found just once. General study points: Expanded graft clones numbering several hundred reportedly gave rise to alpha-beta T cells about two months after transplant. High day-60 TCRbeta diversity in some patients came from surviving recipient T cells and thymic progenitors. T-cell counts and diversity at one year following transplant were attributed mainly to newly produced T cells.

The rearrangement links TRBV12-3 or TRBV12-4 to TRBJ2-7; D gene uncertain. The receptor was derived from a girl aged 2-10 years with congenital amegakaryocytic thrombocytopenia, due to receive a stem cell transplant. The sample in question was PBMCs, obtained before TCRalphabeta/CD19-depleted stem cell transplant. CDR3 protein: CASSFSSPRQQYF. In nucleotides, the CDR3 is TGTGCCAGCAGTTTCAGTAGCCCGCGTCAGCAGTACTTC.